These 2 T cell receptor beta chains were all obtained from the same sample, sequenced in a study of CD4 T cells in relation to SARS-CoV-2 and coronaviruses. TCRdb's copy holds only in-frame clones and misses some; the assay was immunoSEQ multiplex PCR. The repertoire has approximately 37,000 clones, 70% to 90% of them found once; the top ten carry over 3%. What was sequenced was memory CD4+ T cells from PBMCs. The receptors stem from an adult with COVID-19.

V usage is TRBV6-2 or TRBV6-3 and J usage is TRBJ2-1, with D unresolved. Trimming cost V 5 bases and J 6 bases, with 17 bases left between them. The germline gives CDR1 MNHEY, CDR2 SVGEGT. CDR3 length equals 15 residues. This CDR3 reads CASSELDPVGNEQFF. The CDR3 DNA follows: TGTGCCAGCAGTGAGTTGGATCCGGTCGGCAATGAGCAGTTCTTC.

V gene TRBV19 combines with J gene TRBJ2-3; D may be TRBD1 (5 bases). The V gene's germline CDR1 is LNHDA and CDR2 SQIVND (reference sequence). V lost 4 bases and J lost 0, with 14 bases in between. The CDR3 consists of 16 residues. The CDR3 region is CASSSKRQFSTDTQYF. The CDR3 region has the DNA TGTGCCAGTAGTAGTAAAAGACAGTTTAGCACAGATACGCAGTATTTT.